These 3 T cell receptor beta chains came from one sample sequenced in a study of spatial heterogeneity in lung cancer. Time point denoted: sample taken at primary tumor resection. TCRdb re-called the 5' RACE reads through MiXCR, storing one row per CDR3 protein. The table lists some 41,000 distinct CDR3 sequences, approximately 6.3% of them singletons. The specimen was PBMCs, collected at surgery. Receptors originate from a female donor with early-stage non-small cell lung cancer.

At least ten counts were recorded for this clonotype. This chain joins TRBV12-3 or TRBV12-4 and TRBJ2-5; 11 nucleotides line up with TRBD2. The CDR3 totals 15 residues. Trimming took 6 bases from V and 5 from J; bases not matched to a gene: 8. The CDR3 DNA follows: TGTGCCAGCAGCTTTAGCGGGGGGGCGTGGGAGACCCAGTACTTC. The encoded protein is CASSFSGGAWETQYF.

The sample holds a few counts of this clonotype. The rearrangement links TRBV20-1 to TRBJ2-3, with 7 bases fitting TRBD2. The CDR3 runs 15 residues. The V segment lost 6 bases and the J segment 0 bases; nucleotides outside the gene matches: 9. CDR1 is DFQATT, CDR2 SNEGSKA, per germline (reference sequence). The CDR3 here is CSAPRAGRSTDTQYF. The CDR3, as DNA: TGCAGTGCCCCGAGAGCGGGGCGAAGCACAGATACGCAGTATTTT.

The table lists this clonotype with many counts. The chain is built from TRBV27 and TRBJ2-1; 7 bases match TRBD1. V was clipped by 5 bases and J by 2 bases; unmatched bases: 6. From germline, CDR1 is MNHEY and CDR2 SMNVEV (reference sequence). The CDR3 length is 15 residues. In DNA form, the CDR3 reads TGTGCCAGCAGTCGACCGGGACAGACCTACAATGAGCAGTTCTTC. This sequence encodes CASSRPGQTYNEQFF.